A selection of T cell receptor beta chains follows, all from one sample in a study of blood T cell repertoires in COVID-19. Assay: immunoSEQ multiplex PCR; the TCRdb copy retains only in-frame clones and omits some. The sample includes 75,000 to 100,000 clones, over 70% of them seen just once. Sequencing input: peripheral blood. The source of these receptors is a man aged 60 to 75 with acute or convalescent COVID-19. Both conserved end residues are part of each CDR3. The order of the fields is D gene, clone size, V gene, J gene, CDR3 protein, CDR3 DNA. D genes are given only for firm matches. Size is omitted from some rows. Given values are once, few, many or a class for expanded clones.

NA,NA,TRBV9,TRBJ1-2,CASSVGPGLGGYTF,TGTGCCAGCAGCGTAGGACCCGGATTGGGCGGCTACACCTTC
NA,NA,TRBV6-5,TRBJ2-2,CASSYSGLSGELFF,TGTGCCAGCAGTTACTCGGGGCTCTCAGGGGAGCTGTTTTTT
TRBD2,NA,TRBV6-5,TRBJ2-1,CASSYRGLAGHEQFF,TGTGCCAGCAGTTACAGGGGACTAGCGGGACATGAGCAGTTCTTC
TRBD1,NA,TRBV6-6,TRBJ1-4,CASSYGQGGEKLFF,TGTGCCAGCAGTTACGGACAGGGAGGTGAAAAACTGTTTTTT
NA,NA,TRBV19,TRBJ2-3,CASSIGATDTQYF,TGTGCCAGTAGTATCGGAGCCACAGATACGCAGTATTTT
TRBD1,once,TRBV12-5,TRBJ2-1,CASGPGQGIYNEQFF,TGTGCTAGTGGACCGGGACAGGGAATCTACAATGAGCAGTTCTTC
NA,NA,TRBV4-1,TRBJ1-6,CASSQDGAPLHF,TGCGCCAGCAGCCAAGATGGGGCCCCCCTCCACTTT
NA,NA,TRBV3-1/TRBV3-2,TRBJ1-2,CASSQGPSGYTF,TGTGCCAGCAGCCAAGGTCCAAGCGGCTACACCTTC
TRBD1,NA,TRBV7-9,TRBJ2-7,CASTIGQGTYEQYF,TGTGCCAGCACCATAGGACAGGGAACCTACGAGCAGTACTTC
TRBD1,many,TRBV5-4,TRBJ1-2,CASSRTGAYGYTF,TGTGCCAGCAGCCGCACAGGGGCCTATGGCTACACCTTC
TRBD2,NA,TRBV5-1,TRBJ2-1,CASSPNPGLVTNEQFF,TGCGCCAGCAGCCCGAATCCGGGACTAGTCACCAATGAGCAGTTCTTC
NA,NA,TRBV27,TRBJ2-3,CASSLGGFTSTDTQYF,TGTGCCAGCAGTTTAGGCGGGTTTACTAGCACAGATACGCAGTATTTT
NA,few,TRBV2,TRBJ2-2,CATRQDDTNTGELFF,TGTGCCACTCGACAGGACGACACGAACACCGGGGAGCTGTTTTTT
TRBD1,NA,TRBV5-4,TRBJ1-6,CASRYGTGLNSPLHF,TGTGCCAGCAGATATGGGACAGGATTAAATTCACCCCTCCACTTT
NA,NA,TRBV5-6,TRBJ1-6,CASSLDRDSPLHF,TGTGCCAGCAGCTTGGACAGGGACTCACCCCTCCACTTT
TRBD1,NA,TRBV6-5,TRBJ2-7,CASSYTLPRGREQYF,TGTGCCAGCAGTTACACTTTGCCCAGGGGGCGCGAGCAGTACTTC
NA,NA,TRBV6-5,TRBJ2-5,CASSYSSLQETQYF,TGTGCCAGCAGTTACTCGTCCCTCCAAGAGACCCAGTACTTC
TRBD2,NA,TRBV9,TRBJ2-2,CASTGSGRAGGELFF,TGTGCCAGCACCGGGAGCGGGAGGGCCGGCGGGGAGCTGTTTTTT
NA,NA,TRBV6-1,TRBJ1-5,CARQGGQPQHF,TGTGCCAGGCAGGGAGGTCAGCCCCAGCATTTT
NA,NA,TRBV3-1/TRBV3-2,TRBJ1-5,CASSQGGQGGYSNQPQHF,TGTGCCAGCAGCCAAGGGGGGCAGGGCGGCTATAGCAATCAGCCCCAGCATTTT
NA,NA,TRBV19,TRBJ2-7,CASTQGHYEQYF,TGTGCCAGCACCCAGGGGCATTACGAGCAGTACTTC
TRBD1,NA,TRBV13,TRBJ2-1,CASSLGQYNEQFF,TGTGCCAGCAGCTTGGGACAGTACAATGAGCAGTTCTTC
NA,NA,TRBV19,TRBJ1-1,CASSIDPGMNTEAFF,TGTGCCAGTAGTATAGACCCCGGGATGAACACTGAAGCTTTCTTT
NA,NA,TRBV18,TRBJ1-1,CASSPRAAGLNTEAFF,TGTGCCAGCTCACCAAGAGCGGCCGGATTGAACACTGAAGCTTTCTTT
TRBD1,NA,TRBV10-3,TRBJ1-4,CAISESGTGAPGRHEKLFF,TGTGCCATCAGTGAGTCCGGGACAGGGGCCCCGGGTCGTCATGAAAAACTGTTTTTT